This TCR beta chain was obtained from a study of cytomegalovirus exposure and HLA in healthy donors. About this clone: Its antigen remains unknown.

Findings and limits, study-wide: Most TCR sequences showed up rarely, but some public TCRs showed up in many donors. A later analysis found first-cohort TCR clusters tended to co-occur in the 120 or so validation repertoires.

Sequencing was performed with immunoSEQ multiplex PCR; in TCRdb, only in-frame clones are kept and a portion is missing. This sample has roughly 200,000 clones, with approximately 78% found just once. The CDR3 sequence is 14 residues long. Germline trimming cut 6 bases from V and 7 bases from J; bases unmatched to any gene: 6. The germline gives CDR1 ENHRY, CDR2 SYGVKD. This sequence was found in a woman aged 25 to 39 in good health and CMV-seronegative. The sample taken for sequencing was PBMCs. The chain has TRBV10-3 and TRBJ2-1, with 10 nucleotides matching TRBD2. CDR3 protein: CAIRTLAGRNEQFF. Written as DNA, the CDR3 is TGTGCCATCAGAACACTAGCGGGGAGGAATGAGCAGTTCTTC.